This TCR beta chain comes out of a study of cytomegalovirus exposure and HLA in healthy donors. 13 Jbeta primers and 60 Vbeta primers were used for the PCR. Method: immunoSEQ multiplex PCR; TCRdb's copy keeps in-frame clones and lacks some. The sample lists 200,000 to 250,000 clones, 77% occurring once. Trimming stripped 5 bases from V and 3 bases from J, with 24 bases between. The CDR3 is 17 amino acids. The germline gives CDR1 SGHNT, CDR2 YYREEE (reference sequence). This chain joins TRBV5-4 and TRBJ2-7; a weak D match, TRBD1 (7 bases). The source is a woman aged 55 to 70 in good health and CMV-seropositive. The sequencing sample was made of PBMCs. DNA of the CDR3: TGTGCCAGCAGACTTGGAGGGGGCGGCGGAACTAGCTACGAGCAGTACTTC. This encodes CASRLGGGGGTSYEQYF.